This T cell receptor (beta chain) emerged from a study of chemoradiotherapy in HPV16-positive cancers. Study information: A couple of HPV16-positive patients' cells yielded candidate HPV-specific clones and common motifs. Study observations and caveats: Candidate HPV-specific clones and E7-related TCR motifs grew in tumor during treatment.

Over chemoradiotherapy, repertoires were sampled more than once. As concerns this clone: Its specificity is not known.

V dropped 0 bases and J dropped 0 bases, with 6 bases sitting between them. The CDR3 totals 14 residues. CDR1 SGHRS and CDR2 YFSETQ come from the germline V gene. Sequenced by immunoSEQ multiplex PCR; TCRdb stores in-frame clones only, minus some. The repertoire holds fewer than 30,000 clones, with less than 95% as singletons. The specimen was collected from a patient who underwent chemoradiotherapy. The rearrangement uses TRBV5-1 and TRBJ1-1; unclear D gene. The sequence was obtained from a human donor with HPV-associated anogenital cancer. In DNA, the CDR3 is TGCGCCAGCAGCTTGGTACAGATGAACACTGAAGCTTTCTTT. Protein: CASSLVQMNTEAFF.